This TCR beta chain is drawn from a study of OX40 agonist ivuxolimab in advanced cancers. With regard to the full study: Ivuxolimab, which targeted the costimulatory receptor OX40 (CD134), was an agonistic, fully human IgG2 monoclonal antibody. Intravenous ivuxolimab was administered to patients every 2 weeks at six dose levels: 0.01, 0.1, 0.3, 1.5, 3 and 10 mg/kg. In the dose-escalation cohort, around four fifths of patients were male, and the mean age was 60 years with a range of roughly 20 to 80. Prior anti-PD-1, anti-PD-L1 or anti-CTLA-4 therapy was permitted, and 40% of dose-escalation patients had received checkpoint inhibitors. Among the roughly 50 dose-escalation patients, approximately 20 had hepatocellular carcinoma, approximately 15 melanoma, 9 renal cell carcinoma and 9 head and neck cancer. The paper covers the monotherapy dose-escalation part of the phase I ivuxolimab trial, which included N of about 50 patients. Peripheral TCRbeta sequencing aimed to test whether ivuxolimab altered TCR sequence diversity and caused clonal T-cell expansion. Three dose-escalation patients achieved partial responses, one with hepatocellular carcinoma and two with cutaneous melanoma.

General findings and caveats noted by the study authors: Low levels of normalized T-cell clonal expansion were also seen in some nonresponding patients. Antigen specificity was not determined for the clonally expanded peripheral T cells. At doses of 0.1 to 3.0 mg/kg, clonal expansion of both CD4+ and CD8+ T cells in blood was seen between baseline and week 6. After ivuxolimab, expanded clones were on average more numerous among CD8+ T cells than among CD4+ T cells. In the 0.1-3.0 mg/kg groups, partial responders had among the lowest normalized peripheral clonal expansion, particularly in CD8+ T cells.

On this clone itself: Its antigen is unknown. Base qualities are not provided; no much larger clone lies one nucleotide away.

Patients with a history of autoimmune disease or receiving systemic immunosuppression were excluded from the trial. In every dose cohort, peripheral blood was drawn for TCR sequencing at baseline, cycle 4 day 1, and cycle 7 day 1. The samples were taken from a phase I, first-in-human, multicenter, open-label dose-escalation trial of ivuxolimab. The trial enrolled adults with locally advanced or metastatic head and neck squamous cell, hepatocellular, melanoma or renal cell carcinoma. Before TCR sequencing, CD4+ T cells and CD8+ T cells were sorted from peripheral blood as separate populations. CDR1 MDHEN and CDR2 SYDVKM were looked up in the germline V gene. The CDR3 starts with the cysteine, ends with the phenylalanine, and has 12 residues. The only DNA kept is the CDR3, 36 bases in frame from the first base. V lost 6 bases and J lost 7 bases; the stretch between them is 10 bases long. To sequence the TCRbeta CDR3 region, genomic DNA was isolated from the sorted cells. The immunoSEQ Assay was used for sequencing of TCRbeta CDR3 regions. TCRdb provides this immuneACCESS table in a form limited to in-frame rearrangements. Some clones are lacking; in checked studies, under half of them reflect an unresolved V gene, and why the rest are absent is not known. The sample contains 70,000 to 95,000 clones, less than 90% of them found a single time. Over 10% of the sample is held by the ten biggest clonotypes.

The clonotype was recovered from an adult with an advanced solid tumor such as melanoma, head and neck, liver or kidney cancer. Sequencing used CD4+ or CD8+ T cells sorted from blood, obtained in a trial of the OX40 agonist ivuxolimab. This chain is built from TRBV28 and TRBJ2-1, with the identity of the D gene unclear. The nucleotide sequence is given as TGTGCCAGCAGGGAAAGGTGGAATGAGCAGTTCTTC. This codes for CASRERWNEQFF.